Below are 3 T cell receptor beta chains sequenced from a single sample in a study of cytomegalovirus exposure and HLA in healthy donors. The PCR was carried out with 60 Vbeta primers and 13 Jbeta primers. Using immunoSEQ multiplex PCR, the repertoire was profiled, and TCRdb retains in-frame clones only, with some absent. The sample contains roughly 77,000 clones, about 9.4% of which appear only once. The sample was PBMCs. The origin of the receptors is a man between 60 and 75 years old in good health and CMV-seropositive.

This clone was detected a few times. The rearrangement uses TRBV7-3 and TRBJ1-2; 7 bases line up with TRBD1. From germline, CDR1 is SGHTA and CDR2 FQGTGA. After removal of 1 base from V and 7 bases from J, the junction contained 3 bases not matched to a gene. The CDR3 has 13 amino acids. Written as DNA, the CDR3 is TGTGCCAGCAGCTTAAAAGGGGGCTTTGGCTACACCTTC. Translating it yields CASSLKGGFGYTF.

This chain connects TRBV7-3 to TRBJ1-4, with 9 bases matching TRBD1. Germline V gene lookup returns CDR1 SGHTA and CDR2 FQGTGA. This CDR3 has 15 residues. The trim removed 5 bases at V and 5 bases at J, leaving 6 bases unmatched. CDR3 loop: CASSQTGTGNEKLFF. CDR3 nucleotides: TGTGCCAGCAGCCAGACCGGGACAGGGAATGAAAAACTGTTTTTT.

The sample holds a few counts of this clone. The chain has TRBV5-1 and TRBJ1-1, with a possible D match to TRBD1 (5 bases). Trimming took off 7 bases at V and 4 bases at J, with 14 bases between the two ends. The CDR3 sequence is 13 residues long. Per germline, CDR1 SGHRS and CDR2 YFSETQ. CDR3: CASAPGEVTEAFF. The DNA of the CDR3 is TGCGCCAGCGCCCCGGGGGAGGTCACTGAAGCTTTCTTT. Looking up the rest from reference TRBV5-1 and TRBJ1-1 gives the full variable domain: KAGVTQTPRYLIKTRGQQVTLSCSPISGHRSVSWYQQTPGQGLQFLFEYFSETQRNKGNFPGRFSGRQFSNSRSEMNVSTLELGDSALYLCASAPGEVTEAFFGQGTRLTVV.